One and the same sample provided the 26 T cell receptor beta chains below, sequenced in a study of blood T cell repertoires in COVID-19 (dated by TCRdb to 2019 to 2021). Library method: the immunoSEQ multiplex PCR assay. This is the immuneACCESS table as TCRdb keeps it, with only in-frame sequences that have V and J called. A part of the clones is gone; compared with another copy, unresolved V genes explain less than half, and the rest is unexplained. The sample profile shows about 270,000 clones; about nine tenths of them were found once. The top ten constitute approximately 3.8% of the sample. The sequencing input was peripheral blood. The receptors shown here come from a man aged 60-69 years who had recovered from COVID-19.

The chain links TRBV2 to TRBJ1-6; 7 bases fit TRBD1. Germline V lookup: CDR1 SNHLY, CDR2 FYNNEI. This CDR3 is 21 amino acids long. The trim removed 2 bases at V and 0 bases at J, leaving 16 bases unmatched. Here the CDR3 reads CASSEISWDSLISSYNSPLHF. The CDR3 nucleotides are TGTGCCAGCAGTGAAATATCTTGGGACAGCTTAATCAGCTCCTATAATTCACCCCTCCACTTT.

The chain is built from TRBV6-5 and TRBJ2-3; maybe TRBD2 (7 bases). The CDR3 loop spans 14 amino acids. Trimming took off 4 bases at V and 7 bases at J, with 15 bases between the two ends. Per germline, CDR1 MNHEY and CDR2 SVGAGI. Written as DNA, the CDR3 is TGTGCCAGCAGTTCTTGGGGGGGCCAAAATACGCAGTATTTT. Translated, it gives CASSSWGGQNTQYF.

For the CDR3, the DNA is TGTGCCAGCAGGCCGACAGGGAGCTCCTACGAGCAGTACTTC. Its protein product is CASRPTGSSYEQYF. The gene calls are TRBV5-6 and TRBJ2-7; 7 bases agree with TRBD1. The CDR3 covers 14 residues. Germline V CDR1 and CDR2: SGHDT, YYEEEE. V gave up 5 bases and J gave up 0 bases; unmatched junction bases: 5.

This chain uses TRBV11-2 with TRBJ1-5; TRBD1 is a possible D gene (6 bases). V lost 5 bases and J lost 4, with 15 bases in between. Germline CDR1 and CDR2: SGHAT and FQNNGV. CDR3 length equals 15 residues. The chain's CDR3 is CASSLNGQGNQPQHF. CDR3 bases: TGTGCCAGCAGCCTTAATGGGCAGGGGAATCAGCCCCAGCATTTT.

The chain couples TRBV4-2 to TRBJ1-1, with 9 bases matching TRBD1. Germline CDR1 and CDR2: LGHNA and YNFKEQ. The CDR3 runs 15 residues. V lost 1 base, J lost 6 bases, and 6 bases stayed unmatched. The CDR3 spells CASSQVGTGMAEAFF. The CDR3 DNA follows: TGTGCCAGCAGCCAAGTCGGGACAGGGATGGCTGAAGCTTTCTTT.

The V gene is TRBV27, the J gene TRBJ2-2; D uncertain. Germline CDR1 is MNHEY and CDR2 is SMNVEV (reference sequence). The CDR3 covers 12 residues. Trimming left V 6 bases short and J 7 bases short, with 9 bases between. The CDR3: CASRPTVGELFF. DNA for the CDR3: TGTGCCAGCAGGCCCACGGTCGGGGAGCTGTTTTTT.

The CDR3 loop reads CAISVMRGTEAFF. DNA for the CDR3: TGTGCCATCTCTGTGATGCGGGGCACTGAAGCTTTCTTT. The J gene is TRBJ1-1, the V gene TRBV6-5, with unresolved D. Germline CDR1 is MNHEY and CDR2 is SVGAGI. CDR3 length equals 13 residues. Deletions cut 10 bases from V and 4 bases from J, with 16 bases between.

The chain carries TRBV10-2 and TRBJ1-5; 9 positions match TRBD1. This CDR3 is 16 amino acids long. CDR1 and CDR2 from the germline V gene are WSHSY and SAAADI. J gave up 6 bases and V 2 bases, and 8 bases lay outside the gene matches. CDR3 DNA: TGCGCCAGCAGTGAGACGGGGACAGGGTTGTTTCAGCCCCAGCATTTT. Protein sequence: CASSETGTGLFQPQHF.

The V and J genes are TRBV7-6 and TRBJ2-7; D remains unclear. This CDR3 contains 13 residues. Germline-derived CDR1 and CDR2 are SGHVS and FNYEAQ. The V end lost 3 bases, the J end lost 4 bases, and 10 bases lay between the germline ends. The DNA for the CDR3 is TGTGCCAGCAGCTTTAGCACTCAATACGAGCAGTACTTC. It is translated as CASSFSTQYEQYF.

The chain carries TRBV5-6 and TRBJ2-2; no firm D call. Germline CDR1 is SGHDT and CDR2 is YYEEEE. V gave up 6 bases and J gave up 8 bases, with 20 bases separating them. CDR3 length: 15 residues. The CDR3 here is CASTLFTPARGELFF. For the CDR3, the DNA is TGTGCCAGCACCCTATTTACTCCCGCCCGTGGGGAGCTGTTTTTT.

This rearrangement joins TRBV7-8 to TRBJ2-1, with 7 nucleotides matching TRBD1. This CDR3 contains 15 residues. Per the germline V gene, CDR1 is SGHVS and CDR2 is FQNEAQ. The junction had 6 bases not matched to a gene; V was cut back by 2 bases and J by 5 bases. This CDR3 is CASSLRRQGHNEQFF. The CDR3 DNA reads TGTGCCAGCAGCTTACGACGACAGGGACACAATGAGCAGTTCTTC.

The rearrangement joins TRBV15 to TRBJ1-5; the match to TRBD1 covers 10 bases. Looked up from germline, CDR1 is LNHNV and CDR2 is YYDKDF (reference sequence). CDR3 length: 14 residues. V dropped 7 bases and J dropped 7; count of bases not matched to a gene: 7. This chain's CDR3 is CATTDRGTGQPQHF. The CDR3 bases are TGTGCCACCACGGACAGGGGGACCGGACAGCCCCAGCATTTT.

The chain recombines TRBV5-1 with TRBJ2-1; TRBD1 matches 7 bases. There are 16 residues in the CDR3. From germline, CDR1 is SGHRS and CDR2 YFSETQ. V gave up 4 bases and J gave up 5 bases; unmatched junction bases: 12. As DNA, the CDR3 is TGCGCCAGCAGCCCGGGCGGGTCAGGGGGTCACAATGAGCAGTTCTTC. Translated, it gives CASSPGGSGGHNEQFF.

This chain uses TRBV4-1 with TRBJ2-7, with 7 bases that match TRBD1. V lost 1 base, J lost 2 bases, and 5 bases stayed unmatched. This CDR3 spans 15 amino acids. Germline V gene sequence: CDR1 MGHRA, CDR2 YSYEKL. The CDR3 DNA sequence: TGCGCCAGCAGCCAAGTAACCGGGACAGCCTACGAGCAGTACTTC. It encodes CASSQVTGTAYEQYF.

The chain carries TRBV10-3 and TRBJ1-3; D might be TRBD1 (6 bases). CDR1 ENHRY and CDR2 SYGVKD come from the germline V gene. Between the trimmed V and J ends, which lost 6 bases and 3 bases, there was a span of 18 bases. CDR3 length: 16 residues. The CDR3, as DNA: TGTGCCATCAGCCAGATCGCAGGGGTTCTTGGAAACACCATATATTTT. Its protein is CAISQIAGVLGNTIYF.

This clone was found once. This sequence joins TRBV3-1 (or the pseudogene TRBV3-2) and TRBJ1-1, with 9 bases fitting TRBD1. Germline CDR1 reads LGHDT; CDR2 reads YNNKEL (reference sequence). This CDR3 comprises 17 residues. Trimming took 4 bases from V and 3 from J; bases not matched to a gene: 12. The CDR3 region is CASSLRGGDRDYTEAFF. For the CDR3, the DNA is TGTGCCAGCAGCCTCCGCGGCGGGGACAGGGATTACACTGAAGCTTTCTTT.

The chain carries TRBV5-6 and TRBJ2-1, with 13 positions matching TRBD2. CDR1 is SGHDT, CDR2 YYEEEE, per germline. There are 16 residues in the CDR3. Trimming at V came to 0 bases and at J to 8 bases, leaving 5 bases not matched to a gene. This chain's CDR3 is CASSLGTSGGSDEQFF. CDR3 coding DNA: TGTGCCAGCAGCTTGGGGACTAGCGGGGGTTCGGATGAGCAGTTCTTC.

This clone was recorded a few times. At the DNA level, this CDR3 is encoded by other sequences in the same sample as well. The chain recombines TRBV7-3 with TRBJ1-1; D unclear. CDR3 length: 13 residues. CDR1 is SGHTA and CDR2 is FQGTGA in the germline V gene. V gave up 2 bases and J gave up 2 bases, with 6 bases separating them. The CDR3 loop is CASSLSGNTEAFF. The DNA for the CDR3 is TGTGCCAGCAGCTTATCGGGAAACACTGAAGCTTTCTTT.

The chain recombines TRBV7-6 with TRBJ2-7, with 8 positions matching TRBD1. V lost 1 base, J lost 6 bases, and 8 bases stayed unmatched. CDR3 length: 15 amino acids. Germline values: CDR1 SGHVS, CDR2 FNYEAQ. Here the CDR3 reads CASSLVSGGTGEQYF. DNA for the CDR3: TGTGCCAGCAGCTTAGTTTCAGGTGGGACAGGCGAGCAGTACTTC.

The chain joins TRBV11-2 to TRBJ2-3; 12 positions match TRBD1. Germline CDR1 and CDR2: SGHAT and FQNNGV. The CDR3 extends over 18 amino acids. With V trimmed by 0 bases and J by 5 bases, 9 bases remained unmatched. CDR3 protein: CASSLDLPGQGAKDTQYF. The DNA of the CDR3 is TGTGCCAGCAGCTTAGATCTTCCGGGACAGGGGGCTAAAGATACGCAGTATTTT.

V and J are TRBV27 and TRBJ2-5, with 7 bases that match TRBD1. Germline assignment: CDR1 MNHEY and CDR2 SMNVEV (reference sequence). V lost 2 bases and J lost 6; bases outside the gene matches: 6. This CDR3 comprises 14 residues. CDR3 nucleotide sequence: TGTGCCAGCAGTTTAAGTACAGGGGCAAAGACCCAGTACTTC. Translated, it gives CASSLSTGAKTQYF.

V gene TRBV5-1 combines with J gene TRBJ1-1; perhaps TRBD1 as D (5 bases). There are 12 residues in the CDR3. The V gene's germline CDR1 is SGHRS and CDR2 YFSETQ. Trimming removed 5 bases from V and 10 bases from J, with 15 bases in between. DNA of the CDR3: TGCGCCAGCAGGTTCCGGGGGGAGCCAGCTTTCTTT. Protein sequence: CASRFRGEPAFF. The full variable domain, with the rest looked up from reference TRBV5-1 and TRBJ1-1, is KAGVTQTPRYLIKTRGQQVTLSCSPISGHRSVSWYQQTPGQGLQFLFEYFSETQRNKGNFPGRFSGRQFSNSRSEMNVSTLELGDSALYLCASRFRGEPAFFGQGTRLTVV.

This rearrangement joins TRBV10-2 to TRBJ2-7; 10 bases agree with TRBD1. The V and J ends lost 0 bases and 4 bases, in that order; junction bases with no gene match: 0. The CDR3 runs 14 residues. Germline V lookup: CDR1 WSHSY, CDR2 SAAADI. The CDR3 protein is CASSESGQGYEQYF. DNA of the CDR3: TGCGCCAGCAGTGAGTCGGGACAGGGGTACGAGCAGTACTTC.

This clone was seen a few times. V usage is TRBV18 and J usage is TRBJ1-4; TRBD1 matches at 9 bases. Trimming removed 7 bases from V and 5 bases from J; junction bases left unmatched: 2. Germline V CDR1 and CDR2: KGHSH, LQKENI. The CDR3 totals 13 residues. CDR3: CASFTGGNEKLFF. CDR3 DNA sequence: TGTGCCAGCTTCACAGGGGGCAATGAAAAACTGTTTTTT.

The rearrangement links TRBV6-5 to TRBJ2-4, with D perhaps matching TRBD2 (6 bases). V was pared by 7 bases and J by 6 bases, with 16 bases between. The germline CDR1 and CDR2 sequences are MNHEY and SVGAGI. The CDR3 covers 14 residues. For the CDR3, the DNA is TGTGCCAGCATCCAAGGGCGGGGTGGAAACATTCAGTACTTC. Translated: CASIQGRGGNIQYF.

The chain has TRBV4-1 and TRBJ2-2; 14 bases match TRBD2. Per germline, CDR1 MGHRA and CDR2 YSYEKL. J gave up 0 bases and V 5 bases, and 5 bases lay outside the gene matches. The CDR3 is made up of 18 amino acids. The CDR3 DNA reads as TGCGCCAGCAGCGGGTGGACTAGCGGGGGGCCGAACACCGGGGAGCTGTTTTTT. Translation gives CASSGWTSGGPNTGELFF.